Below are 5 T cell receptor beta chains sequenced from a single sample in a study of T cell responses to AZD1222 COVID-19 vaccine. Sequenced by immunoSEQ multiplex PCR; TCRdb stores in-frame clones only, minus some. The sample records around 160,000 clones, about nine tenths being singletons. The source was peripheral blood, collected on day 0 of AZD1222 vaccination. These receptors all come from an adult in good health.

The chain links TRBV5-1 to TRBJ2-2, with 7 nucleotides matching TRBD2. The germline CDR1 and CDR2 sequences are SGHRS and YFSETQ. J was trimmed by 0 bases and V by 2 bases; bases with no gene match: 13. The CDR3 totals 19 residues. For the CDR3, the DNA is TGCGCCAGCAGCTTATTCCCCAATGAGGGAGGGCCGAACACCGGGGAGCTGTTTTTT. Amino acids: CASSLFPNEGGPNTGELFF. Using reference TRBV5-1 and TRBJ2-2 for the parts outside the CDR3, the full variable domain is KAGVTQTPRYLIKTRGQQVTLSCSPISGHRSVSWYQQTPGQGLQFLFEYFSETQRNKGNFPGRFSGRQFSNSRSEMNVSTLELGDSALYLCASSLFPNEGGPNTGELFFGEGSRLTVL.

This clone appeared a few times. The genes are TRBV6-2 or TRBV6-3 and TRBJ2-3; D not certain. Germline V gives CDR1 MNHEY, CDR2 SVGEGT. The CDR3 contains 15 residues. Between the trimmed V and J ends, which lost 3 bases and 0 bases, there was a span of 10 bases. CDR3 amino acids: CASSYRQLSTDTQYF. The CDR3 nucleotides read TGTGCCAGCAGTTATAGGCAGCTGAGCACAGATACGCAGTATTTT.

The J gene is TRBJ1-1, the V gene TRBV6-5; D is uncertain. Trimming pared 6 bases from V and 3 bases from J, leaving 11 bases between. CDR3 size: 13 residues. Germline V gene data show CDR1 as MNHEY and CDR2 as SVGAGI. The CDR3 loop is CASRGRLDTEAFF. The CDR3 region has the DNA TGTGCCAGCAGAGGCAGGTTGGACACTGAAGCTTTCTTT.

The CDR3 loop is CASTSSGRMAFF. The CDR3 DNA is TGTGCCAGTACCAGCTCGGGGCGCATGGCTTTCTTT. The chain is built from TRBV19 and TRBJ1-1, with D possibly TRBD1 on 5 matching bases. Trimming pared 7 bases from V and 11 bases from J, leaving 17 bases between. CDR3 length equals 12 residues. Germline V CDR1 and CDR2: LNHDA, SQIVND (reference sequence).

The genes are TRBV2 and TRBJ1-2, with a tentative D call TRBD1 (6 bases). The CDR3 is made up of 13 amino acids. V lost 6 bases and J lost 8, with 16 bases in between. CDR1 is SNHLY and CDR2 is FYNNEI in the germline V gene. The CDR3 here is CASSGDRLKGYTF. CDR3 DNA: TGTGCCAGCAGCGGCGACAGGTTAAAAGGCTACACCTTC.